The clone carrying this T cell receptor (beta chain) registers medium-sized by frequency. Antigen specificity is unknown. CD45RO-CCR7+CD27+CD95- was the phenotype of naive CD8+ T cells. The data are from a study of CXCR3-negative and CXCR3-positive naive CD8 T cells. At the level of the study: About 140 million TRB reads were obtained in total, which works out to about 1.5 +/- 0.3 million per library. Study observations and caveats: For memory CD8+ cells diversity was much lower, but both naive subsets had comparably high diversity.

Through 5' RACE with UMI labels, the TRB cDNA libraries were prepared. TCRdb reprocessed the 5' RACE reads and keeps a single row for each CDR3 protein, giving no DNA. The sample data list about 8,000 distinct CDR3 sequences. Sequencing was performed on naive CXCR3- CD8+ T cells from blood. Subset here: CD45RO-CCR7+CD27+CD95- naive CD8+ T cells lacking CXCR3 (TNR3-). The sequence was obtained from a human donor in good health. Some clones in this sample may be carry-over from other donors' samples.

CDR3 sequence: CASSFQGPNTEAFF. The V gene is TRBV7-9, the J gene TRBJ1-1; TCRdb's assignment of TRBD1 cannot be checked, as there is no DNA. The CDR3 length is 14 residues. Per germline, CDR1 SEHNR and CDR2 FQNEAQ (reference sequence). Together with reference TRBV7-9 and TRBJ1-1, the CDR3 gives the full variable domain: DTGVSQNPRHKITKRGQNVTFRCDPISEHNRLYWYRQTLGQGPEFLTYFQNEAQLEKSRLLSDRFSAERPKGSFSTLEIQRTEQGDSAMYLCASSFQGPNTEAFFGQGTRLTVV.